The next 5 T cell receptor beta chains were all read from a single sample in a study of cytomegalovirus exposure and HLA in healthy donors. Researchers ran the PCR with 60 Vbeta and 13 Jbeta primers. The repertoire was sequenced with immunoSEQ multiplex PCR; TCRdb's copy has only in-frame clones and lacks some. Found here are around 62,000 clones, approximately 81% of them singletons; the top ten hold just under 3%. Sequencing was carried out using PBMCs. These receptors came from a woman aged 25-40 years in good health and CMV-seronegative.

The chain joins TRBV1 to TRBJ2-7; the table gives TRBD1 as D, unverified against the DNA. TRBV1 is tagged as a pseudogene. CDR3 length: 16 residues. In nucleotides, the CDR3 is TGCACCAGCAGCCTTTCCTCCGGGACAGCCGTCTACGAGCAGTACTTC. Translation gives CTSSLSSGTAVYEQYF.

The V and J genes are TRBV30 and TRBJ1-1; tentatively, D is TRBD1 (5 bases). This CDR3 has 13 amino acids. Looked up from germline, CDR1 is GTSNPN and CDR2 is SVGIG (reference sequence). The V and J ends lost 4 bases and 6 bases respectively, with 15 bases between them. The CDR3 loop reads CAWTPTGDAEAFF. DNA for the CDR3: TGTGCCTGGACTCCAACGGGGGACGCTGAAGCTTTCTTT.

The rearrangement links TRBV5-6 to TRBJ1-1, with unresolved D. The CDR3 spans 11 residues. V lost 4 bases, J lost 11 bases, and 12 bases lay in between. Germline V gene lookup returns CDR1 SGHDT and CDR2 YYEEEE. In nucleotides, the CDR3 is TGTGCCAGCAGCCGGTCAGGAGGGGCTTTCTTT. Its protein is CASSRSGGAFF.

The J gene is TRBJ2-7, the V gene TRBV7-2, with TRBD2 matching 10 bases. The ends lost 0 bases at V and 6 bases at J; junction bases unmatched: 11. The CDR3 is 17 residues long. In germline, CDR1 is SGHTA, CDR2 FQGNSA. The CDR3 region is CASSLAPSGGPEGEQYF. CDR3 nucleotide sequence: TGTGCCAGCAGCTTAGCGCCTAGCGGGGGACCTGAGGGCGAGCAGTACTTC.

The J gene is TRBJ1-4, the V gene TRBV4-3, with TRBD1 matching over 9 bases. The CDR3 extends over 19 amino acids. The germline CDR1 and CDR2 sequences are LGHNA and YSLEER. Trimming at V came to 1 base and at J to 0 bases, leaving 9 bases not matched to a gene. As DNA, the CDR3 is TGCGCCAGCAGCCAAGCCGGGACAGGGCCCCCCCCAACTAATGAAAAACTGTTTTTT. It translates to CASSQAGTGPPPTNEKLFF.